A selection of T cell receptor beta chains follows, all from one sample in a study of read filtering for tumor transcriptome and immune sequencing. In TCRdb, the reads were re-called with MiXCR into one record per CDR3 protein. The sample shows 30,000 to 40,000 distinct CDR3 sequences, around 11% of them seen only once. The sequenced material came from a population of CD138-negative cells sorted from bone marrow. These receptors all come from a donor at least 40 years old with multiple myeloma. Each CDR3 is given with its conserved first and last residue. D genes are given only for firm matches. The size entry is marked missing in some rows and otherwise reads once, few, many or a size class.

abundance: many; j_gene: TRBJ1-4; v_gene: TRBV6-5; d_gene: TRBD1; CDR3aa: CASSPRQGRDEKLFF; CDR3nt: TGTGCCAGCAGTCCGCGACAGGGTAGGGATGAAAAACTGTTTTTT
abundance: many; j_gene: TRBJ1-2; v_gene: TRBV29-1; d_gene: NA; CDR3aa: CSVEDRSYGYTF; CDR3nt: TGCAGCGTTGAGGACAGATCCTATGGCTACACCTTC
abundance: many; j_gene: TRBJ2-6; v_gene: TRBV5-1; d_gene: NA; CDR3aa: CASSLGGPGANVLTF; CDR3nt: TGCGCCAGCAGCTTAGGTGGACCCGGGGCCAACGTCCTGACTTTC
abundance: NA; j_gene: TRBJ2-6; v_gene: TRBV7-2; d_gene: NA; CDR3aa: CASSFMLSGANVLTF; CDR3nt: TGTGCCAGCAGCTTTATGCTCTCTGGGGCCAACGTCCTGACTTTC
abundance: many; j_gene: TRBJ2-3; v_gene: TRBV5-5; d_gene: NA; CDR3aa: CASSLGAADTQYF; CDR3nt: TGTGCCAGCAGCTTGGGAGCGGCAGATACGCAGTATTTT
abundance: many; j_gene: TRBJ1-2; v_gene: TRBV19; d_gene: NA; CDR3aa: CASSIGRTLRGYTF; CDR3nt: TGTGCCAGTAGTATTGGTCGGACACTTCGCGGCTACACCTTC
abundance: many; j_gene: TRBJ2-1; v_gene: TRBV4-1; d_gene: NA; CDR3aa: CASSQVGNNEQFF; CDR3nt: TGCGCCAGCAGCCAAGTCGGGAACAATGAGCAGTTCTTC
abundance: many; j_gene: TRBJ2-3; v_gene: TRBV12-3/TRBV12-4; d_gene: NA; CDR3aa: CATQFGGTADTQYF; CDR3nt: TGTGCCACGCAATTTGGTGGGACGGCAGATACGCAGTATTTT
abundance: many; j_gene: TRBJ2-3; v_gene: TRBV2; d_gene: NA; CDR3aa: CASRSRGSTDTQYF; CDR3nt: TGTGCCAGCAGGTCGCGCGGAAGCACAGATACGCAGTATTTT
abundance: many; j_gene: TRBJ1-1; v_gene: TRBV7-6; d_gene: TRBD1; CDR3aa: CASSPRQGGNTEAFF; CDR3nt: TGTGCCAGCAGCCCCCGACAGGGGGGGAACACTGAAGCTTTCTTT
abundance: NA; j_gene: TRBJ2-2; v_gene: TRBV3-1; d_gene: TRBD1; CDR3aa: CASSQTGTGAPGELFF; CDR3nt: TGTGCCAGCAGCCAGACCGGGACAGGGGCCCCCGGGGAGCTGTTTTTT
abundance: many; j_gene: TRBJ2-7; v_gene: TRBV20-1; d_gene: NA; CDR3aa: CSARGALYTYEQYF; CDR3nt: TGCAGTGCTAGGGGGGCCCTCTACACCTACGAGCAGTACTTC
abundance: many; j_gene: TRBJ2-1; v_gene: TRBV20-1; d_gene: NA; CDR3aa: CSAPLQLNEQFF; CDR3nt: TGCAGTGCTCCGCTCCAGCTCAATGAGCAGTTCTTC
abundance: many; j_gene: TRBJ2-3; v_gene: TRBV29-1; d_gene: TRBD2; CDR3aa: CSVEDSWRASGADTQYF; CDR3nt: TGCAGCGTTGAAGATTCTTGGAGGGCTAGCGGTGCAGATACGCAGTATTTT
abundance: many; j_gene: TRBJ2-3; v_gene: TRBV14; d_gene: NA; CDR3aa: CASSQQLASTDTQYF; CDR3nt: TGTGCCAGCAGCCAACAACTAGCTAGCACAGATACGCAGTATTTT
abundance: many; j_gene: TRBJ1-1; v_gene: TRBV20-1; d_gene: NA; CDR3aa: CSAQSQRDTEAFF; CDR3nt: TGCAGTGCCCAGTCCCAGAGGGACACTGAAGCTTTCTTT
abundance: many; j_gene: TRBJ1-5; v_gene: TRBV20-1; d_gene: NA; CDR3aa: CSGARQTNQPQHF; CDR3nt: TGCAGTGGGGCTAGGCAGACCAATCAGCCCCAGCATTTT
abundance: medium-sized; j_gene: TRBJ2-1; v_gene: TRBV29-1; d_gene: TRBD2; CDR3aa: CSVEGKQAGGDRVDEQFF; CDR3nt: TGCAGCGTTGAAGGGAAACAAGCGGGGGGCGACCGGGTAGATGAGCAGTTCTTC
abundance: many; j_gene: TRBJ2-5; v_gene: TRBV2; d_gene: TRBD2; CDR3aa: CATHATGLALQETQYF; CDR3nt: TGTGCCACGCACGCAACGGGACTAGCCCTTCAAGAGACCCAGTACTTC
abundance: many; j_gene: TRBJ1-5; v_gene: TRBV7-9; d_gene: TRBD1; CDR3aa: CASSRTGNNQPQHF; CDR3nt: TGTGCCAGCAGCCGGACAGGGAACAATCAGCCCCAGCATTTT
abundance: many; j_gene: TRBJ2-2; v_gene: TRBV19; d_gene: NA; CDR3aa: CASAGHLTGELFF; CDR3nt: TGTGCCAGTGCCGGACACCTCACCGGGGAGCTGTTTTTT
abundance: NA; j_gene: TRBJ2-4; v_gene: TRBV6-1; d_gene: NA; CDR3aa: CASISLAKNIRYF; CDR3nt: TGTGCCAGCATCTCGCTAGCCAAGAACATTCGGTACTTC
abundance: many; j_gene: TRBJ1-4; v_gene: TRBV15; d_gene: NA; CDR3aa: CATRGYGNEKLFF; CDR3nt: TGTGCCACCAGGGGGTATGGTAATGAAAAACTGTTTTTT
abundance: few; j_gene: TRBJ2-5; v_gene: TRBV5-4; d_gene: NA; CDR3aa: CASKRGADDQETQYF; CDR3nt: TGTGCCAGTAAAAGGGGGGCCGACGACCAAGAGACCCAGTACTTC
abundance: many; j_gene: TRBJ2-7; v_gene: TRBV12-3/TRBV12-4; d_gene: TRBD1; CDR3aa: CASSNRQGKDYEQYF; CDR3nt: TGTGCCAGCAGTAATAGACAGGGGAAGGACTACGAGCAGTACTTC
abundance: NA; j_gene: TRBJ1-1; v_gene: TRBV4-1; d_gene: NA; CDR3aa: CASSREQGLTEAFF; CDR3nt: TGCGCCAGCAGTCGAGAGCAGGGGTTAACTGAAGCTTTCTTT
abundance: many; j_gene: TRBJ2-7; v_gene: TRBV12-3/TRBV12-4; d_gene: NA; CDR3aa: CASSSGYVEQYF; CDR3nt: TGTGCCAGCAGCTCAGGGTACGTCGAGCAGTACTTC
abundance: many; j_gene: TRBJ1-2; v_gene: TRBV30; d_gene: TRBD1; CDR3aa: CAWTQTGGDGYTF; CDR3nt: TGTGCCTGGACCCAAACAGGGGGCGATGGCTACACCTTC
abundance: many; j_gene: TRBJ2-1; v_gene: TRBV20-1; d_gene: TRBD2; CDR3aa: CSARDGGGSYNEQFF; CDR3nt: TGCAGTGCTAGAGATGGGGGGGGGTCCTACAATGAGCAGTTCTTC